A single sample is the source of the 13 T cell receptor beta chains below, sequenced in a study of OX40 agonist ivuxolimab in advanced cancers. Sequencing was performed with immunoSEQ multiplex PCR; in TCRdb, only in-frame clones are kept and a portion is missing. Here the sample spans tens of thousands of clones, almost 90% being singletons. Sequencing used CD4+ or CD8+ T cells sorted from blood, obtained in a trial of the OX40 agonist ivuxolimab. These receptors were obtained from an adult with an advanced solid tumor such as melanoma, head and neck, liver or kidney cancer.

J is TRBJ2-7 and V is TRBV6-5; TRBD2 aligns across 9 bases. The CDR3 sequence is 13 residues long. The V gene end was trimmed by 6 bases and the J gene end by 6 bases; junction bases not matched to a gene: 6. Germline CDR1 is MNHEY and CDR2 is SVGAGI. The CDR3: CASRGGRGGEQYF. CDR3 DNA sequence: TGTGCCAGCAGGGGCGGGAGGGGAGGCGAGCAGTACTTC.

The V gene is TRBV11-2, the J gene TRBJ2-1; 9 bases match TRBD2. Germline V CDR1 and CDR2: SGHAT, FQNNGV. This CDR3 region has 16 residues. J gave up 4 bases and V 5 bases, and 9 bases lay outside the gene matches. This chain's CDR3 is CASSPISGSSYNEQFF. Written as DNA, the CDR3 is TGTGCCAGCAGCCCGATTAGCGGGAGTTCGTACAATGAGCAGTTCTTC.

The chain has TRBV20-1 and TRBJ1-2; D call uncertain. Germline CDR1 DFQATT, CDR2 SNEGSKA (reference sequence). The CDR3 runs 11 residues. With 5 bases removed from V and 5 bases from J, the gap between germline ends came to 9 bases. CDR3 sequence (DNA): TGCAGTGCTGGCGCAAAGTATGGCTACACCTTC. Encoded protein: CSAGAKYGYTF.

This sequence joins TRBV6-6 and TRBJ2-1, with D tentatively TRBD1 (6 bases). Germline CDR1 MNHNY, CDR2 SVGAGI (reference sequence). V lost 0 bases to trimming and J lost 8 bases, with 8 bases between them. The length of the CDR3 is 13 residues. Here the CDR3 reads CASSYSRGYEQFF. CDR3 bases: TGTGCCAGCAGTTACTCGAGGGGGTATGAGCAGTTCTTC.

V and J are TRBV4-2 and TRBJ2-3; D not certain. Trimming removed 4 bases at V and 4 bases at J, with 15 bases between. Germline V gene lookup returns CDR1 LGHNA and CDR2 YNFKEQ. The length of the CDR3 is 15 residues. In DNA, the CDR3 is TGTGCCAGCAGCCTACCGTATCGGGCGGCAGATACGCAGTATTTT. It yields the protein CASSLPYRAADTQYF.

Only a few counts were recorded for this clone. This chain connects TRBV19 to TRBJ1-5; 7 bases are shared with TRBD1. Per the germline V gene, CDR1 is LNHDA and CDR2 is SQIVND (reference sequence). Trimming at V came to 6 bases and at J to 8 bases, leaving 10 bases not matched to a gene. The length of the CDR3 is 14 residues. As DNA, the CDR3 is TGTGCCAGTAGACCAGGAGGGGGCATAAAGCCCCAGCATTTT. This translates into CASRPGGGIKPQHF. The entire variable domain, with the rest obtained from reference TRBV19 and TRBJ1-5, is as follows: DGGITQSPKYLFRKEGQNVTLSCEQNLNHDAMYWYRQDPGQGLRLIYYSQIVNDFQKGDIAEGYSVSREKKESFPLTVTSAQKNPTAFYLCASRPGGGIKPQHFGDGTRLSIL.

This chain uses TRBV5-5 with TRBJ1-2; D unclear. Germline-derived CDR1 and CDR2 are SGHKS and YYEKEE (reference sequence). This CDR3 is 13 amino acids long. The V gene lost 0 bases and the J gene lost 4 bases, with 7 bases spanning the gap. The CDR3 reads CASSLGGFYGYTF. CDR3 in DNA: TGTGCCAGCAGCTTGGGAGGGTTCTATGGCTACACCTTC.

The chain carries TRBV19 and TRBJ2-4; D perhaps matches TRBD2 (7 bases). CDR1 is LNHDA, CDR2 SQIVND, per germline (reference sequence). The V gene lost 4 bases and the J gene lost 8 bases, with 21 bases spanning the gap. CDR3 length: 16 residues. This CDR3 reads CASSTRGGGPLDIQYF. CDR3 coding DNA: TGTGCCAGTAGTACCCGGGGAGGGGGGCCTTTGGACATTCAGTACTTC.

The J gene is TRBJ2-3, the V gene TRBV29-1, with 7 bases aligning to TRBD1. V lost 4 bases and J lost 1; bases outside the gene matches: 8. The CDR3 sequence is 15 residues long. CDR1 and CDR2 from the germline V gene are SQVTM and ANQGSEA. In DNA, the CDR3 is TGCAGCGTTGGAGAAACAGGGGTCGGCACAGATACGCAGTATTTT. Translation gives CSVGETGVGTDTQYF.

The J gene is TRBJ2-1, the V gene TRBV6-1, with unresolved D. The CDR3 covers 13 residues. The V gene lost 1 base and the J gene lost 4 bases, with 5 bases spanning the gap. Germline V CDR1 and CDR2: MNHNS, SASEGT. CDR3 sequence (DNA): TGTGCCAGCAGTGAAGACAGATACAATGAGCAGTTCTTC. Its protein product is CASSEDRYNEQFF.

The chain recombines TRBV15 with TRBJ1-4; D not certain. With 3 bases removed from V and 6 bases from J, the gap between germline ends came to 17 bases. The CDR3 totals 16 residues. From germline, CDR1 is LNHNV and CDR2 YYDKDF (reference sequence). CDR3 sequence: CATSSPRALGYEKLFF. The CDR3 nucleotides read TGTGCCACCAGCAGCCCCCGTGCCTTGGGGTATGAAAAACTGTTTTTT.

CDR3 loop: CASAFLVHQPQHF. CDR3 coding DNA: TGTGCCAGCGCATTTTTGGTCCATCAGCCCCAGCATTTT. The J gene is TRBJ1-5, the V gene TRBV9; D is ambiguous. The ends were cut back, 7 bases at V and 5 bases at J, with 13 bases in the middle. The CDR3 extends over 13 amino acids. In germline, CDR1 is SGDLS, CDR2 YYNGEE.

The CDR3 is CASSFQGEGNQPQHF. CDR3 DNA: TGTGCCAGCAGCTTTCAGGGTGAGGGCAATCAGCCCCAGCATTTT. V usage is TRBV5-5 and J usage is TRBJ1-5; a weak D match, TRBD1 (5 bases). CDR1 SGHKS and CDR2 YYEKEE come from the germline V gene (reference sequence). The CDR3 totals 15 residues. Between the trimmed V and J ends, which lost 2 bases and 2 bases, there was a span of 11 bases.